This T cell receptor beta chain stems from a study of vaccination and CD4 T cells after COVID-19. Whole-study results and caveats: Relatively small numbers of convalescent patients were studied, with no early post-infection timepoints included.

As to this clonotype: Its cognate antigen is unknown.

An Oncomine TCR Beta short-read assay was used to sequence the DNA from cultured CD4+ T cells. One entry per CDR3 protein, called by TCRdb with MiXCR from the PCR reads. The profile shows about 20,000 distinct CDR3 sequences, approximately 50% of them singletons. As to treatment: roughly ten-day PBMC culture with coronavirus spike peptide pools or control peptides (ViraFEST assay). Germline values: CDR1 SNHLY, CDR2 FYNNEI. The CDR3 consists of 14 residues. Trimming cost V 3 bases and J 4 bases; bases outside gene matches: 6. This clonotype was obtained from a human donor who had recovered from COVID-19. The chain is built from TRBV2 and TRBJ2-7, with 7 positions matching TRBD2. What was sequenced was CD4+ T cells from blood, cultured in vitro. As DNA, the CDR3 is TGTGCCAGCAGTGAGATGGGGGGGTTATACGAGCAGTACTTC. Translating gives CASSEMGGLYEQYF.